This T cell receptor (beta chain) emerged from a study of identical twins. Points from the study as a whole: Researchers reported excess low generation probability among twin-shared out-of-frame alpha sequences. Insertions ran lower in abundant cord blood beta clonotypes, though not in memory repertoires.

From germline, CDR1 is SGHKS and CDR2 YYEKEE (reference sequence). CDR3 length equals 14 residues. V shed 0 bases, J shed 8 bases, and the junction held 2 bases outside the gene matches. TCRdb re-called the 5' RACE reads through MiXCR, storing one row per CDR3 protein. The table records approximately 600,000 distinct CDR3 sequences, roughly 9.9% of them present only once. At least ten counts were recorded for this clonotype. Its antigen is undetermined. These data were also reused for a study on yellow fever vaccine responses in identical twins.

This receptor was identified in a woman aged 18-29 years in good health. Specimen: PBMCs. The rearrangement joins TRBV5-5 to TRBJ2-1, with 10 bases matching TRBD1. Here the CDR3 reads CASSLDGQGDEQFF. CDR3 in DNA: TGTGCCAGCAGCTTGGACGGACAGGGGGATGAGCAGTTCTTC.